A single sample is the source of the 8 T cell receptor beta chains below, sequenced in a study of patients and donors after allogeneic stem cell transplantation. TCRdb passed the RT-PCR reads through MiXCR, listing each CDR3 protein once. Among 400,000 to 450,000 distinct CDR3 sequences, about a sixth were seen once, and the ten largest hold 6% to 8%. What was sequenced was blood, either unsorted or a sorted T cell fraction (not recorded which). These receptors all stem from a human donor who was either an allogeneic HSCT recipient or a stem cell or donor lymphocyte infusion donor (not recorded which). It is not recorded whose cells these are; they may come from a transplant donor.

This clonotype appeared a few times. The chain recombines TRBV6-1 with TRBJ1-2; the D is unclear. V was clipped by 5 bases and J by 3 bases, with 10 bases between them. The CDR3 is 13 amino acids. Germline V CDR1 and CDR2: MNHNS, SASEGT. The CDR3 nucleotides read TGTGCCAGCAGTCGGAGTTCGGACTATGGCTACACCTTC. Residues: CASSRSSDYGYTF.

The chain links TRBV12-5 to TRBJ2-7, with 7 positions matching TRBD1. The V gene's germline CDR1 is LGHNT and CDR2 FRNRAP. This CDR3 is 16 amino acids long. Losses at the gene ends were 2 bases for V and 6 bases for J; bases not matched to a gene: 13. CDR3 region: CASGLSQGPLFGEQYF. In DNA, the CDR3 is TGTGCTAGTGGTTTGTCACAGGGGCCGTTGTTTGGCGAGCAGTACTTC. Complete variable domain (other parts from reference TRBV12-5 and TRBJ2-7): DARVTQTPRHKVTEMGQEVTMRCQPILGHNTVFWYRQTMMQGLELLAYFRNRAPLDDSGMPKDRFSAEMPDATLATLKIQPSEPRDSAVYFCASGLSQGPLFGEQYFGPGTRLTVT.

For this clonotype: Likely a read error: the CDR3 ends without its conserved phenylalanine or tryptophan. This chain connects TRBV15 to TRBJ1-1; D is possibly TRBD1 (6 bases). The CDR3 contains 15 residues. V lost 9 bases and J lost 4, with 21 bases in between. Germline assignment: CDR1 LNHNV and CDR2 YYDKDF (reference sequence). The CDR3 region is CATSGTKGYSTEAFS. CDR3 in DNA: TGTGCCACTTCCGGGACAAAGGGATACAGCACTGAAGCTTTCTCT.

The gene calls are TRBV6-5 and TRBJ2-7; D gene unclear. The CDR3 is 14 amino acids. CDR1 MNHEY and CDR2 SVGAGI come from the germline V gene. The V and J ends lost 2 bases and 3 bases respectively, with 11 bases between them. The CDR3 DNA reads TGTGCCAGCAGTTACCGTAAATCTCTCTACGAGCAGTACTTC. It specifies CASSYRKSLYEQYF.

This clonotype was counted many times. The rearrangement links TRBV12-3 or TRBV12-4 to TRBJ2-7; weak D call: TRBD2 (5 bases). V dropped 3 bases and J dropped 3 bases, with 6 bases sitting between them. CDR3 size: 12 residues. In DNA, the CDR3 is TGTGCCAGCAGTTTCGAGGGCTACGAGCAGTACTTC. Translated, it gives CASSFEGYEQYF.

This clonotype was detected ten times or more. This rearrangement joins TRBV20-1 to TRBJ2-3; TRBD1 or TRBD2 may be the D gene (6 bases each). Germline lookup yields CDR1 DFQATT and CDR2 SNEGSKA (reference sequence). The V end lost 0 bases, the J end lost 5 bases, and 18 bases lay between the germline ends. The CDR3 sequence is 16 residues long. CDR3: CSARDNRDIGGDTQYF. The CDR3 DNA follows: TGCAGTGCTAGAGATAACCGGGACATCGGGGGAGATACGCAGTATTTT.

The chain carries TRBV5-1 and TRBJ2-2; TRBD2 agrees at 12 bases. In germline, CDR1 is SGHRS, CDR2 YFSETQ. V lost 3 bases, J lost 4 bases, and 7 bases stayed unmatched. The CDR3 length is 17 residues. The CDR3 DNA reads TGCGCCAGCAGCTCCAGACTAGCGGGAGCGGGCACCGGGGAGCTGTTTTTT. Protein sequence: CASSSRLAGAGTGELFF.

This clonotype was seen a single time. This sequence joins TRBV21-1 and TRBJ1-2. TRBV21-1 is classified as a pseudogene. The CDR3 loop spans 13 amino acids. CDR3 nucleotides: TGTGCCAGCAGCAAAGGGGAGGGCTATGGCTACACCTTC. Protein: CASSKGEGYGYTF.